This TCR beta chain was found in a study of early T cells in non-severe SARS-CoV-2 infection. Study context: Sequenced bulk RNA came from whole blood that was unsorted, and chains were unpaired. Findings and limits, study-wide: Lookups in VDJdb leaned toward anti-spike CD8 responses and missed private and CD4 specificities.

This clonotype came up a few times. Its antigen is unidentified. TCRdb reprocessed the 5' RACE reads via MiXCR and lists one record per CDR3 protein. The sample lists approximately 57,000 distinct CDR3 sequences, under 15% seen once, with more than 1.1% in the top ten. Sequenced: whole blood. This clonotype was sampled from an adult who was a healthcare worker with PCR-confirmed SARS-CoV-2 infection or an uninfected control (not recorded which).

For the CDR3, the DNA is TGTGCCAGCAGCTGGAGAGGGGCGACAGATACGCAGTATTTT. Translated, it gives CASSWRGATDTQYF. The chain couples TRBV11-2 to TRBJ2-3; either TRBD1 or TRBD2 may fit D (5 bases each). CDR1 and CDR2 (germline): SGHAT, FQNNGV. V dropped 4 bases and J dropped 3 bases, with 11 bases sitting between them. The CDR3 length is 14 residues.